Shown below are 10 T cell receptor beta chains from a single sample sequenced in a study of response to subunit inactivated influenza vaccine. TCRdb independently ran MiXCR on the RT-PCR reads; one entry per CDR3 protein. The table lists approximately 520,000 distinct CDR3 sequences, about 25% of them singletons. Sequenced here: CD4+ T cells sorted from PBMCs, sampled approximately 5 days after vaccination. The receptors here all came from a middle-aged man who received an inactivated influenza vaccine.

The chain recombines TRBV5-6 with TRBJ2-4; 7 nucleotides line up with TRBD2. Trimming removed 6 bases from V and 0 bases from J; junction bases left unmatched: 6. Germline CDR1 is SGHDT and CDR2 is YYEEEE. The CDR3 contains 15 residues. DNA of the CDR3: TGTGCCAGCATCCTATTAGCGGGAGCCAAAAACATTCAGTACTTC. This gives the protein CASILLAGAKNIQYF.

Only a few counts were recorded for this clonotype. The V and J genes are TRBV6-2 or TRBV6-3 and TRBJ2-4; either TRBD1 or TRBD2 may supply D (5 bases each). The germline V and J ends were trimmed by 1 base and 4 bases, with 14 bases remaining between them. The CDR3 totals 16 residues. Germline V gene data show CDR1 as MNHEY and CDR2 as SVGEGT. The CDR3 spells CASSYYSGTPKNIQYF. The CDR3 DNA reads TGTGCCAGCAGTTACTATTCCGGGACCCCTAAAAACATTCAGTACTTC.

As DNA, the CDR3 is TGCAGCGTTGGTTGGGGAGGTAGTCAGCCCCAGCATTTT. Protein: CSVGWGGSQPQHF. The chain has TRBV29-1 and TRBJ1-5; no clear D. This CDR3 is built from 13 residues. Germline assignment: CDR1 SQVTM and CDR2 ANQGSEA. Trimming took off 4 bases at V and 6 bases at J, with 13 bases between the two ends.

This clonotype was detected ten times or more. This chain connects TRBV4-3 to TRBJ2-2, with D perhaps being TRBD1 or TRBD2 (6 bases each). The CDR3 sequence is 14 residues long. The germline CDR1 and CDR2 sequences are LGHNA and YSLEER. The germline V and J ends were trimmed by 1 base and 5 bases, with 8 bases remaining between them. The CDR3 spells CASSQVGGTGELFF. CDR3 coding DNA: TGCGCCAGCAGCCAAGTAGGGGGGACCGGGGAGCTGTTTTTT.

This clonotype was seen at least ten times. This chain joins TRBV10-3 and TRBJ2-2; either TRBD1 or TRBD2 may fit D (5 bases each). CDR3 length equals 15 residues. Germline assignment: CDR1 ENHRY and CDR2 SYGVKD. V lost 8 bases and J lost 3, with 16 bases in between. The CDR3 nucleotides are TGTGCCATCGGGGGTGCCAGGAAAGACACCGGGGAGCTGTTTTTT. Translated: CAIGGARKDTGELFF.

This clonotype occurred many times. The rearrangement links TRBV7-9 to TRBJ2-3; D is undetermined. The V end was cut by 5 bases, the J end by 0 bases, with 9 bases between. The CDR3 is 14 amino acids. Germline V gives CDR1 SEHNR, CDR2 FQNEAQ (reference sequence). CDR3 nucleotide sequence: TGTGCCAGCAGCCCGCGACTGAGCACAGATACGCAGTATTTT. It translates to CASSPRLSTDTQYF. Full variable domain (remainder filled in from reference TRBV7-9 and TRBJ2-3): DTGVSQNPRHKITKRGQNVTFRCDPISEHNRLYWYRQTLGQGPEFLTYFQNEAQLEKSRLLSDRFSAERPKGSFSTLEIQRTEQGDSAMYLCASSPRLSTDTQYFGPGTRLTVL.

CDR3 region: CASSLDEVNEQFF. DNA for the CDR3: TGTGCCAGCAGCTTGGACGAGGTCAATGAGCAGTTCTTC. The genes are TRBV5-4 and TRBJ2-1; no reliable D call. The CDR3 extends over 13 amino acids. Germline V lookup: CDR1 SGHNT, CDR2 YYREEE (reference sequence). V lost 0 bases to trimming and J lost 6 bases, with 7 bases between them.

The chain has TRBV4-2 and TRBJ1-4, with 7 bases lining up with TRBD1. Per germline, CDR1 LGHNA and CDR2 YNFKEQ. The CDR3 sequence is 17 residues long. The junction had 13 bases not matched to a gene; V was cut back by 2 bases and J by 7 bases. The CDR3 coding sequence is TGTGCCAGCAGCCAAATAAACCCGGACAGGTCTAGTGAAAAACTGTTTTTT. Its protein is CASSQINPDRSSEKLFF.

The chain uses TRBV20-1 and TRBJ2-5, with TRBD1 as a possible D gene (6 bases). V lost 4 bases, J lost 1 base, and 7 bases lay in between. The germline V gene encodes CDR1 DFQATT and CDR2 SNEGSKA (reference sequence). CDR3 length: 12 residues. DNA of the CDR3: TGCAGTGCTAACAGGGTCCAAGAGACCCAGTACTTC. Protein product: CSANRVQETQYF.

This clonotype was observed a handful of times. The V gene is TRBV7-2, the J gene TRBJ2-7; TRBD1 is a possible D gene (6 bases). This CDR3 is built from 14 residues. Germline CDR1 reads SGHTA; CDR2 reads FQGNSA. The V end was cut by 2 bases, the J end by 2 bases, with 10 bases between. In nucleotides, the CDR3 is TGTGCCAGCAGCTTATCCCCAGGGGCCTACGAGCAGTACTTC. Residues: CASSLSPGAYEQYF.